This T cell receptor (beta chain) was captured by sequencing in a study of post-analysis software for immune sequencing data. Across the whole study: The patients showed relapsing-remitting, secondary progressive and progressive-relapsing multiple sclerosis courses. Study-level points and caveats: Controls significantly exceeded multiple sclerosis patients in normalized Chao1 diversity. There were four or five TRBV segments more frequent in patients than controls, and TRBV5-6, TRBV5-1 and TRBV20-1 were among them.

Presence of unique molecular identifiers characterized the TCR beta cDNA libraries. TCRdb processed the PCR reads anew with MiXCR; each CDR3 protein has one entry. This sample has 750,000 to 950,000 distinct CDR3 sequences, with about 50% found just once. V was shortened by 5 bases and J by 4 bases, with 23 bases between the two germline ends. Looked up from germline, CDR1 is DFQATT and CDR2 is SNEGSKA (reference sequence). The CDR3 sequence is 16 residues long. For this clonotype: Its antigen is currently unknown.

The chain links TRBV20-1 to TRBJ1-1; perhaps TRBD1 as D (6 bases). The TCR comes from a girl aged 5-17 years with multiple sclerosis. The material sequenced was blood. The CDR3 sequence: CSAGLRGRGFGTEAFF. The CDR3 region has the DNA TGCAGTGCTGGCCTGCGGGGGCGCGGGTTCGGCACTGAAGCTTTCTTT.